This record looks at one T cell receptor (beta chain) sequence and its context. The data were produced by immunoSEQ multiplex PCR, yet TCRdb's version contains in-frame clones alone and is incomplete. Of about 100,000 clones listed, approximately 80% are singletons. The CDR3 extends over 15 amino acids. In germline, CDR1 is MNHNY, CDR2 SVGAGI (reference sequence). Trimming pared 7 bases from V and 0 bases from J, leaving 13 bases between. This sample was taken from a study of blood T cell repertoires in COVID-19. The receptor was derived from a woman between 65 and 79 years old with acute or convalescent COVID-19. Sequencing was performed on peripheral blood. The chain joins TRBV6-6 to TRBJ1-3; weak D call: TRBD1 (6 bases). As DNA, the CDR3 is TGTGCCAGCACCCCCGGACAGAACTCTGGAAACACCATATATTTT. This codes for CASTPGQNSGNTIYF.